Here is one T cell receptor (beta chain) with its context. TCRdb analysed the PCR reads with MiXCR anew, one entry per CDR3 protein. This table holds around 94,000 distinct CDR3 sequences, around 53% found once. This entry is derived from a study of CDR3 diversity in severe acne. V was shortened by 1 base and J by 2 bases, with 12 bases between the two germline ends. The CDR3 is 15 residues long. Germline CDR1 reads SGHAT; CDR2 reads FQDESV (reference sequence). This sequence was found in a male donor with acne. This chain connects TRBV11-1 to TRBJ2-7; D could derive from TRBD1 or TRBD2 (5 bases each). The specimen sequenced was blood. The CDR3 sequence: CASSLGDVGTYEQYF. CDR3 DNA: TGTGCCAGCAGCTTAGGGGACGTAGGGACCTACGAGCAGTACTTC.